This T cell receptor beta chain came from a study of CD8 T cells in Susac syndrome. RNA was extracted with the RNeasy kit, and a quantity of about 0.45 to 1 ug was reverse transcribed using random hexamers. One entry per CDR3 protein results from TCRdb running MiXCR on the immunoSEQ multiplex PCR reads. The table shows about 150,000 distinct CDR3 sequences, with around 95% occurring only once. This receptor was identified in a human donor with multiple sclerosis. The sequenced material came from CD8+ T cells from PBMCs.

The CDR3 loop is CASSPPSVEQYF. The DNA of the CDR3 is TGCGCCAGCAGCCCCCCGAGCGTCGAGCAGTACTTC. The J gene is TRBJ2-7, the V gene TRBV5-1, with D unresolved. Germline lookup yields CDR1 SGHRS and CDR2 YFSETQ. This CDR3 contains 12 residues. V dropped 4 bases and J dropped 6 bases, with 11 bases sitting between them.